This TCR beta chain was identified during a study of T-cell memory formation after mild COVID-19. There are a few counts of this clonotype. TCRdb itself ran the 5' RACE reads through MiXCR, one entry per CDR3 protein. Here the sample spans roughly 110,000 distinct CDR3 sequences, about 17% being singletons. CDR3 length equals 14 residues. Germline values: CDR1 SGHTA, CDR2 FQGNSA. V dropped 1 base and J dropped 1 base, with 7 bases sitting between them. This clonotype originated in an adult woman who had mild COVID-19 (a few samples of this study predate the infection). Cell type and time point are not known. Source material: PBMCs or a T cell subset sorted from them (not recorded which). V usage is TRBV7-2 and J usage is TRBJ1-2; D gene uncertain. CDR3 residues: CASSLDVYNYGYTF. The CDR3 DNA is TGTGCCAGCAGCTTAGATGTATATAACTATGGCTACACCTTC.